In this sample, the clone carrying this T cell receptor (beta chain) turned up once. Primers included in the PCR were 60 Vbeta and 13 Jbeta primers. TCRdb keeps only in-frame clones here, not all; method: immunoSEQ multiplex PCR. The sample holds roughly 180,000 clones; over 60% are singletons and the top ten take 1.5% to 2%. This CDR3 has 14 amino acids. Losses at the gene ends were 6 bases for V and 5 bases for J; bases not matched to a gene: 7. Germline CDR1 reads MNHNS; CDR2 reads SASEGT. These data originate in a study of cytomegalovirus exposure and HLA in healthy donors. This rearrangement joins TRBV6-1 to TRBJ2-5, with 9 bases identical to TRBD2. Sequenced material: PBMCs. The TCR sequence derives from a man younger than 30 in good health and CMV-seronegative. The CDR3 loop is CASRLSGGGETQYF. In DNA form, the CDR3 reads TGTGCCAGCAGACTTAGCGGGGGCGGGGAGACCCAGTACTTC.